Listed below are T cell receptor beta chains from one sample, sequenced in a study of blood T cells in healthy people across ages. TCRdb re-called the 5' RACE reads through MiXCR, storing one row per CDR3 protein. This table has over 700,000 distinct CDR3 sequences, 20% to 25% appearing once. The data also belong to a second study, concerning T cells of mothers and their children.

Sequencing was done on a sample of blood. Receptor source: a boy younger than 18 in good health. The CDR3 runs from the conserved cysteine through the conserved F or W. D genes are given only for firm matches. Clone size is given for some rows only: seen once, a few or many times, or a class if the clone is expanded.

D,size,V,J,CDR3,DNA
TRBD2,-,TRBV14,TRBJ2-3,CASSQEPAGVITDTQYF,TGTGCCAGCAGCCAAGAACCCGCGGGAGTAATCACAGATACGCAGTATTTT
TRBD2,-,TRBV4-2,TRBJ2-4,CASSQGGTSGTRGAKNIQYF,TGTGCCAGCAGCCAAGGAGGGACTAGCGGGACCCGTGGAGCCAAAAACATTCAGTACTTC
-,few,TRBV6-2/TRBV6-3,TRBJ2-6,CACSPQGGGANVLTF,TGTGCCTGCAGTCCTCAGGGGGGAGGGGCCAACGTCCTGACTTTC
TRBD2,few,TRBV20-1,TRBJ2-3,CSAPGTTTDTQYF,TGCAGTGCCCCCGGGACTACAACAGATACGCAGTATTTT
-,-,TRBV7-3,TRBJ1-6,CASSFQGRKRGSPLHF,TGTGCCAGCAGCTTCCAAGGACGTAAACGCGGGTCACCCCTCCACTTT
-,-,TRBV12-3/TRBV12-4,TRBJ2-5,CASSPTLLGETQYF,TGTGCCAGCAGTCCAACCCTATTGGGAGAGACCCAGTACTTC
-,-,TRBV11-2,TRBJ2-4,CASSLGTNIQYF,TGTGCCAGCAGCTTAGGGACCAACATTCAGTACTTC
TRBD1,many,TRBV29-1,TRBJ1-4,CSVEGDRGNEKLFF,TGCAGCGTTGAAGGGGACAGGGGTAATGAAAAACTGTTTTTT
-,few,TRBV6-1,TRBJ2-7,CASSEDGGESSYEQYF,TGTGCCAGCAGTGAAGATGGAGGGGAGAGCTCCTACGAGCAGTACTTC
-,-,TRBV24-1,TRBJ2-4,CATSDSGANIQYF,TGTGCCACCAGTGATTCGGGGGCAAACATTCAGTACTTC
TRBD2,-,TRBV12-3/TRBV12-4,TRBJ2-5,CASSLARTSGVTQETQYF,TGTGCCAGCAGTTTAGCTAGGACTAGCGGTGTGACCCAAGAGACCCAGTACTTC
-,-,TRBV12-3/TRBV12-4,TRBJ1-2,CASSPGVSYGYTF,TGTGCCAGCAGTCCCGGGGTCAGCTATGGCTACACCTTC
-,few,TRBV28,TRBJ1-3,CASSLPTASGNTIYF,TGTGCCAGCAGTTTACCGACAGCCTCTGGAAACACCATATATTTT
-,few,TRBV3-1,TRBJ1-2,CASSQLGGRLNYGYTF,TGTGCCAGCAGCCAACTGGGGGGGCGCCTCAACTATGGCTACACCTTC
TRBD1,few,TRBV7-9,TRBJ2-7,CASSARDSSCEQYF,TGTGCCAGCAGCGCACGGGACAGTTCCTGCGAGCAGTACTTC
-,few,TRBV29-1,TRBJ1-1,CSVLLGGDTEAFF,TGCAGCGTCCTTCTGGGGGGGGACACTGAAGCTTTCTTT
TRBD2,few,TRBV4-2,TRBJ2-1,CASSQAGGRNEQFF,TGTGCCAGCAGCCAAGCGGGGGGACGAAATGAGCAGTTCTTC
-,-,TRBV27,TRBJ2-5,CASSLRQGIAQYF,TGTGCCAGCAGTTTACGGCAGGGAATCGCGCAGTACTTC
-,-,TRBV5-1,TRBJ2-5,CASSLSPVGEGETQYF,TGCGCCAGCAGCTTGTCCCCAGTCGGAGAGGGGGAGACCCAGTACTTC
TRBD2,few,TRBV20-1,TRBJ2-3,CSAQLAGLPDTQYF,TGCAGTGCACAACTAGCGGGGCTCCCAGATACGCAGTATTTT
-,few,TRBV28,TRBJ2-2,CASRRQVWTGNTGELFF,TGTGCCAGCAGAAGACAGGTTTGGACTGGGAACACCGGGGAGCTGTTTTTT
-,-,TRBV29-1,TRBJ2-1,CSVEGVSYNEQFF,TGCAGCGTTGAAGGGGTGTCCTACAATGAGCAGTTCTTC
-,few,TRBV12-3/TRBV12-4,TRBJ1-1,CASSLAPEAEAFF,TGTGCCAGCAGTTTAGCCCCGGAGGCTGAAGCTTTCTTT
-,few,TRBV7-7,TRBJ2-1,CVSSPMTSNEQFF,TGTGTTAGCAGCCCCATGACTAGCAATGAGCAGTTCTTC
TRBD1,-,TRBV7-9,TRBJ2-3,CASSLKQGPTDTQYF,TGTGCCAGCAGCTTGAAACAGGGGCCCACAGATACGCAGTATTTT
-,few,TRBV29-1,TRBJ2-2,CSVLRITGELFF,TGCAGCGTTCTTAGGATTACCGGGGAGCTGTTTTTT
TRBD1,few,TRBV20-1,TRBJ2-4,CSATGTGGALAKNIQYF,TGCAGTGCTACCGGGACAGGGGGTGCCCTAGCCAAAAACATTCAGTACTTC
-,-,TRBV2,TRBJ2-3,CASSETGTSTDTQYF,TGTGCCAGCAGTGAGACAGGTACTAGCACAGATACGCAGTATTTT
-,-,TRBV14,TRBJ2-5,CASSQDRKSIETQYF,TGTGCCAGCAGCCAAGATAGGAAATCGATAGAGACCCAGTACTTC
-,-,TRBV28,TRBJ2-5,CASRSIQETQYF,TGTGCCAGCAGATCTATCCAAGAGACCCAGTACTTC
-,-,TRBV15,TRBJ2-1,CATSRRPRGANSYNEQFF,TGTGCCACCAGCAGACGACCCCGGGGGGCCAACTCCTACAATGAGCAGTTCTTC
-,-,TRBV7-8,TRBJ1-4,CASSPGQPKNEKLFF,TGTGCCAGCAGCCCCGGACAGCCCAAAAATGAAAAACTGTTTTTT
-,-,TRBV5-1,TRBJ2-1,CASSEPWTNEQFF,TGCGCCAGCAGCGAGCCTTGGACAAATGAGCAGTTCTTC
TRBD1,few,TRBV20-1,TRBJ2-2,CSASRDRGRGGELFF,TGCAGTGCTAGCCGGGACAGGGGGCGCGGCGGGGAGCTGTTTTTT
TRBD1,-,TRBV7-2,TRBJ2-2,CASSLATGGRTGELFF,TGTGCCAGCAGCTTAGCCACAGGGGGACGAACCGGGGAGCTGTTTTTT
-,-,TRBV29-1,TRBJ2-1,CSVDRQSGTEQFF,TGCAGCGTTGATAGACAATCGGGAACTGAGCAGTTCTTC
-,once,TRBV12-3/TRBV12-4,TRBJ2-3,CASSFGGRADMQYF,TGTGCCAGCAGTTTTGGAGGGAGAGCAGATATGCAGTATTTT
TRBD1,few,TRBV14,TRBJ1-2,CASSGTGDGYTF,TGTGCCAGCAGCGGGACAGGGGATGGCTACACCTTC
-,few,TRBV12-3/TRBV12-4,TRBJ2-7,CASSLGHSSYEQYF,TGTGCCAGCAGCTTAGGGCATAGCTCCTACGAGCAGTACTTC